This T cell receptor (beta chain) was retrieved from a study of Graves' ophthalmopathy and Graves' hyperthyroidism. Hyperthyroidism qualified as stable when ophthalmopathy did not develop within 18 months of follow-up. Researchers took RNA transcripts and amplified TCR beta CDR3 regions from them. RT-PCR was first run with HTBI primers, then multiplex PCR in a second round. One entry per CDR3 protein results from TCRdb running MiXCR on the multiplex PCR reads. The sample includes under 800,000 distinct CDR3 sequences, around a fifth of them seen just once. This clonotype showed up just a few times. Given a much more abundant clone one base away, this may be a read error. The CDR3 consists of 15 residues.

This sequence joins TRBV12-3 or TRBV12-4 and TRBJ1-2; 9 nucleotides align to TRBD1. This TCR derives from a woman under 30 with stable Graves' hyperthyroidism. Some clones in this sample may be carry-over from other donors' samples. The sequencing input was peripheral blood. The CDR3 protein is CTSFGGQGPSGGYTF. The CDR3, as DNA: TGTACCAGCTTTGGAGGACAGGGGCCCTCGGGTGGCTACACCTTC.